Listed here are 5 T cell receptor beta chains from one sample, sequenced in a study of cytomegalovirus exposure and HLA in healthy donors. The protocol was immunoSEQ multiplex PCR, while the TCRdb copy is restricted to in-frame clones and leaves out a portion. The sample includes approximately 180,000 clones, about 83% of them seen just once. The sequenced sample was PBMCs. The receptors derive from a woman aged 25 to 45 in good health and CMV-seronegative.

The gene calls are TRBV7-2 and TRBJ2-5; 10 bases are shared with TRBD1. CDR1 is SGHTA, CDR2 FQGNSA, per germline. The CDR3 contains 13 residues. V was clipped by 7 bases and J by 6 bases; unmatched bases: 5. The CDR3 DNA reads as TGTGCCAGCATGACAGGGGGCGGGCAGACCCAGTACTTC. Translating gives CASMTGGGQTQYF. Drawing the rest from reference TRBV7-2 and TRBJ2-5, the complete variable domain is GAGVSQSPSNKVTEKGKDVELRCDPISGHTALYWYRQSLGQGLEFLIYFQGNSAPDKSGLPSDRFSAERTGGSVSTLTIQRTQQEDSAVYLCASMTGGGQTQYFGPGTRLLVL.

CDR3 loop: CASSEFDRGAGTIYF. CDR3 sequence (DNA): TGTGCCAGCAGTGAATTTGACAGGGGCGCTGGGACCATATATTTT. The chain has TRBV25-1 and TRBJ1-3; 8 bases are shared with TRBD1. Trimming removed 1 base from V and 10 bases from J; junction bases left unmatched: 9. CDR3 length: 15 amino acids. Germline lookup yields CDR1 MGHDK and CDR2 SYGVNS.

This clone was seen a single time. The V and J genes are TRBV11-3 and TRBJ2-1; no clear D. CDR1 is SGHNT, CDR2 YENEEA, per germline. The CDR3 extends over 13 amino acids. V dropped 5 bases and J dropped 8 bases, with 13 bases sitting between them. The CDR3 region has the DNA TGTGCCAGCAGCCCTCGTGTCGGGTATGAGCAGTTCTTC. This gives the protein CASSPRVGYEQFF.

The chain links TRBV7-9 to TRBJ2-1, with D perhaps matching TRBD2 (5 bases). The CDR3 extends over 12 amino acids. Trimming stripped 6 bases from V and 5 bases from J, with 8 bases between. Germline lookup yields CDR1 SEHNR and CDR2 FQNEAQ (reference sequence). CDR3 DNA: TGTGCCAGCAGGGACGGGGACAATGAGCAGTTCTTC. The encoded protein is CASRDGDNEQFF. The full variable domain, rest sourced from reference TRBV7-9 and TRBJ2-1, is DTGVSQNPRHKITKRGQNVTFRCDPISEHNRLYWYRQTLGQGPEFLTYFQNEAQLEKSRLLSDRFSAERPKGSFSTLEIQRTEQGDSAMYLCASRDGDNEQFFGPGTRLTVL.

This clone was detected a few times. The same CDR3 also results from other DNA sequences found in this sample. The chain has TRBV4-1 and TRBJ2-7, with 8 bases aligning to TRBD1. Germline-derived CDR1 and CDR2 are MGHRA and YSYEKL. V was clipped by 1 base and J by 2 bases; unmatched bases: 1. This CDR3 is built from 14 residues. CDR3 loop: CASSQVQGAYEQYF. CDR3 coding DNA: TGCGCCAGCAGCCAAGTACAGGGGGCCTACGAGCAGTACTTC.